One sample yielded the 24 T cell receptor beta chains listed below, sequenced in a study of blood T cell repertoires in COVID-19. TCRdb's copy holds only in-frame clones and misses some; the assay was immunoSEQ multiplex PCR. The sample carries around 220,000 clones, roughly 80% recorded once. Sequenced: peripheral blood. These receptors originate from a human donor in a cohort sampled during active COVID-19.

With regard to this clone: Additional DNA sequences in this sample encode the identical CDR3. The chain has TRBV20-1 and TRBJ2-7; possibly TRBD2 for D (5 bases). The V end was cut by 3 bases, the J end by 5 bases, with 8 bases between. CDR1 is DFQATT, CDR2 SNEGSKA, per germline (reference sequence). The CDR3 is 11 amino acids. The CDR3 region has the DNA TGCAGTGCTAGGAGCGGCCACGAGCAGTACTTC. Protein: CSARSGHEQYF.

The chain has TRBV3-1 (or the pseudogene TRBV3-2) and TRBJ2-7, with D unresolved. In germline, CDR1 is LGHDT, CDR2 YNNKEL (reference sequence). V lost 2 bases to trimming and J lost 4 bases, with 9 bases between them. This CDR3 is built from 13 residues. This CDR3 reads CASSQILNYEQYF. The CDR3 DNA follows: TGTGCCAGCAGCCAAATATTAAATTACGAGCAGTACTTC.

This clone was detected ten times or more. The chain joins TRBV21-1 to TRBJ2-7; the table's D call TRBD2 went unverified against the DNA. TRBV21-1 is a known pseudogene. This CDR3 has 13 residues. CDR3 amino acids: CASSKANGSEQYF. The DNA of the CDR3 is TGTGCCAGCAGCAAAGCGAACGGGAGCGAGCAGTACTTC.

CDR3 residues: CASRRQGAPRETQYF. The CDR3 DNA reads as TGTGCCAGCAGGCGACAGGGGGCGCCCCGGGAGACCCAGTACTTC. The chain recombines TRBV28 with TRBJ2-5; 10 bases map to TRBD1. The J segment lost 5 bases and the V segment lost 6 bases, leaving 9 bases of the junction unmatched. The CDR3 has 15 amino acids. Germline loops: CDR1 MDHEN, CDR2 SYDVKM.

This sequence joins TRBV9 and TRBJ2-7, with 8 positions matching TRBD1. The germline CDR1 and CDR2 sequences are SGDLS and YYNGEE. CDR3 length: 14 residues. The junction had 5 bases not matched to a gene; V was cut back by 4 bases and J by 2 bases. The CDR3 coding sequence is TGTGCCAGCAGCAGACAGGGGACCCCCTACGAGCAGTACTTC. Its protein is CASSRQGTPYEQYF.

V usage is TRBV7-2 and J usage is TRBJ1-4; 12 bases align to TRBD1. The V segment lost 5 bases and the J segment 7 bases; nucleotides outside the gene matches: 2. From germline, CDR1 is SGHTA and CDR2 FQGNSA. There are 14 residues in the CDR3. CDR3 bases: TGTGCCAGCAGCCGGGACAGGGGGCTTGAAAAACTGTTTTTT. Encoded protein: CASSRDRGLEKLFF.

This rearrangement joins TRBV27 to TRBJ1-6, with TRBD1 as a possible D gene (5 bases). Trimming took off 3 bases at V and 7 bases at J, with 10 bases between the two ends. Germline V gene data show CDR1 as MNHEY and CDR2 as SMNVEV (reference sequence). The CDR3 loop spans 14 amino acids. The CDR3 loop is CASSFHQGNSPLHF. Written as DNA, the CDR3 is TGTGCCAGCAGTTTCCACCAGGGCAATTCACCCCTCCACTTT.

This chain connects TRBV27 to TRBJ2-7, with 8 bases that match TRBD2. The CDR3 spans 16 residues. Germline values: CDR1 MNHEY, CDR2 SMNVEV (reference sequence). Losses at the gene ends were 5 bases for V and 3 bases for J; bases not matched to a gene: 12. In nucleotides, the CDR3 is TGTGCCAGCAGTCCGCCCCCCGGGAGGGGGGGCTACGAGCAGTACTTC. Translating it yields CASSPPPGRGGYEQYF.

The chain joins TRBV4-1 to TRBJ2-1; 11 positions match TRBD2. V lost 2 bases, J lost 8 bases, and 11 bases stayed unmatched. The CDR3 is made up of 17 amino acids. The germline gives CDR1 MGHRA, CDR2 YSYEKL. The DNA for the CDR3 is TGCGCCAGCAGCCAACAATTACTAGCGGGAGCTGCCGATGAGCAGTTCTTC. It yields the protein CASSQQLLAGAADEQFF.

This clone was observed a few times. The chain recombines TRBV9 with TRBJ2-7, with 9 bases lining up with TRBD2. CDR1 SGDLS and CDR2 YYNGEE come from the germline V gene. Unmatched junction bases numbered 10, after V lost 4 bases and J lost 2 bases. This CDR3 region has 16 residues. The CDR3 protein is CASSTTGTSSTYEQYF. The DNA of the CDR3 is TGTGCCAGCAGCACGACCGGGACTAGCAGTACCTACGAGCAGTACTTC.

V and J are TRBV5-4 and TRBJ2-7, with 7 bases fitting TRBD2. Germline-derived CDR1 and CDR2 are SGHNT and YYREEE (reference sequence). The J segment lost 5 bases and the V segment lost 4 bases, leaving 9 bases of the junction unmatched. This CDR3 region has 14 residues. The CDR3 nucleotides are TGTGCCAGCAGCCAAAGGGAGGGACGTAACGAGCAGTACTTC. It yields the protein CASSQREGRNEQYF.

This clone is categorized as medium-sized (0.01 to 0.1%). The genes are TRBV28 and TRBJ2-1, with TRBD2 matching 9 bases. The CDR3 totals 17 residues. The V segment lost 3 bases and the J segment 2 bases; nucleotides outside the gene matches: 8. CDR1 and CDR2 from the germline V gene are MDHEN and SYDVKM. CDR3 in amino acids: CASSFPSSGVTYNEQFF. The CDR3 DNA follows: TGTGCCAGCAGTTTCCCCTCTAGCGGGGTTACCTACAATGAGCAGTTCTTC.

The CDR3 protein is CASASGGGLRKLFF. CDR3 DNA: TGTGCCAGCGCCTCCGGCGGGGGACTGAGAAAACTGTTTTTT. The chain recombines TRBV14 with TRBJ1-4; perhaps TRBD1 as D (5 bases). The CDR3 extends over 14 amino acids. V dropped 8 bases and J dropped 10 bases, with 20 bases sitting between them. In germline, CDR1 is SGHDN, CDR2 FVKESK. Full variable domain (rest looked up from reference TRBV14 and TRBJ1-4): EAGVTQFPSHSVIEKGQTVTLRCDPISGHDNLYWYRRVMGKEIKFLLHFVKESKQDESGMPNNRFLAERTGGTYSTLKVQPAELEDSGVYFCASASGGGLRKLFFGSGTQLSVL.

CDR3 bases: TGTGCCAGCAGCTTGACAGACTATGGCTACACCTTC. Its protein product is CASSLTDYGYTF. The chain joins TRBV7-2 to TRBJ1-2, with a weak D call TRBD1 (5 bases). CDR1 is SGHTA and CDR2 is FQGNSA in the germline V gene. V was cut by 3 bases and J by 3 bases, with 5 bases left in between. The CDR3 has 12 residues.

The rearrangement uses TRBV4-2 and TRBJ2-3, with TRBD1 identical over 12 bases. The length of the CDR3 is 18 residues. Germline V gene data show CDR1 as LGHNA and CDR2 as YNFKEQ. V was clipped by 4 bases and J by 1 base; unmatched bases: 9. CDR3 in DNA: TGTGCCAGCAGCCGGGGACAGGGGGCGAGGGTTGGCACAGATACGCAGTATTTT. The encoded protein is CASSRGQGARVGTDTQYF.

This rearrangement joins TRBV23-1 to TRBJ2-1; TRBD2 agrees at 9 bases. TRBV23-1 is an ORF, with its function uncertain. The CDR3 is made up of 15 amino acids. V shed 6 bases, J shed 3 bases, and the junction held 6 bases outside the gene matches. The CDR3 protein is CASRRLAANYNEQFF. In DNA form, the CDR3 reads TGCGCCAGCAGGAGACTAGCGGCTAACTACAATGAGCAGTTCTTC.

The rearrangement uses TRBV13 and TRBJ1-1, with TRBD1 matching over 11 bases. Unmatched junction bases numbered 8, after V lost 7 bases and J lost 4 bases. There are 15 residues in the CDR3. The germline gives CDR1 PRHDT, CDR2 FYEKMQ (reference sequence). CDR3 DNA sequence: TGTGCCAGCATCAGGACAGGGGGCGTAATCACTGAAGCTTTCTTT. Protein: CASIRTGGVITEAFF.

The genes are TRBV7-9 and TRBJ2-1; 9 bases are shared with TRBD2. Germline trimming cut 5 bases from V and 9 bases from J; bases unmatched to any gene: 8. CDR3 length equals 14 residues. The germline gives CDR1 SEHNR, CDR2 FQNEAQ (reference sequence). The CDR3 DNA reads TGTGCCAGCAGCCTCGGGACTAGCCGGAGTGAGCAGTTCTTC. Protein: CASSLGTSRSEQFF.

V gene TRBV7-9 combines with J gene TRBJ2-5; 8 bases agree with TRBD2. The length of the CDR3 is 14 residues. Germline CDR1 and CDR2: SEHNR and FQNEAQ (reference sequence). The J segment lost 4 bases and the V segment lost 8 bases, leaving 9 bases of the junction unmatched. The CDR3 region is CASSSGGPRETQYF. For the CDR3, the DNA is TGTGCCAGCTCATCGGGAGGGCCTCGAGAGACCCAGTACTTC.

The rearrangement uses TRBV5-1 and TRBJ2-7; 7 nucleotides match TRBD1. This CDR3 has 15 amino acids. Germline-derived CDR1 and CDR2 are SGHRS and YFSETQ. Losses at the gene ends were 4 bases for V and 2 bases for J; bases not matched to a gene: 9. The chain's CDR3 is CASSPDRASTYEQYF. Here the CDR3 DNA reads TGCGCCAGCAGCCCTGACAGGGCCTCTACCTACGAGCAGTACTTC.

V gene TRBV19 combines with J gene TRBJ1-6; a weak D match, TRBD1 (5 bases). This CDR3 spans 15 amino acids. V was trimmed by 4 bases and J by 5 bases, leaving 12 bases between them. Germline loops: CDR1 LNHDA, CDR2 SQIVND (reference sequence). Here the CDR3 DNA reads TGTGCCAGTAGTAGGGCCGACAGAAATAATTCACCCCTCCACTTT. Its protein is CASSRADRNNSPLHF. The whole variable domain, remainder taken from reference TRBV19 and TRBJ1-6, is DGGITQSPKYLFRKEGQNVTLSCEQNLNHDAMYWYRQDPGQGLRLIYYSQIVNDFQKGDIAEGYSVSREKKESFPLTVTSAQKNPTAFYLCASSRADRNNSPLHFGNGTRLTVT.

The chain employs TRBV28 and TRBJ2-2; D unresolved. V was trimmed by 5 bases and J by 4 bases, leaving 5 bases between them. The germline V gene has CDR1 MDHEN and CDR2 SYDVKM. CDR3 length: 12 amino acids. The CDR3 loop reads CASSLFTGELFF. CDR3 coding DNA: TGTGCCAGCAGTCTTTTCACCGGGGAGCTGTTTTTT.

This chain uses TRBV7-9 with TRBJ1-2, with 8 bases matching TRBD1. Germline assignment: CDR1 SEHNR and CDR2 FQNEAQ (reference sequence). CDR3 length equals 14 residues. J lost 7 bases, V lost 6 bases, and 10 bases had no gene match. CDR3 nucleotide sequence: TGTGCCAGCAGTTCGGACAGGGAGCTAGTTGGCTACACCTTC. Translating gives CASSSDRELVGYTF.

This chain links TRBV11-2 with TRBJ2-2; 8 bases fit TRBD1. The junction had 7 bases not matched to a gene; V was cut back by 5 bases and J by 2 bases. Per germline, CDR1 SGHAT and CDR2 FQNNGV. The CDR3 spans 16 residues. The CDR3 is CASSETTGANTGELFF. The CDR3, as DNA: TGTGCCAGCAGCGAGACGACAGGGGCAAACACCGGGGAGCTGTTTTTT.